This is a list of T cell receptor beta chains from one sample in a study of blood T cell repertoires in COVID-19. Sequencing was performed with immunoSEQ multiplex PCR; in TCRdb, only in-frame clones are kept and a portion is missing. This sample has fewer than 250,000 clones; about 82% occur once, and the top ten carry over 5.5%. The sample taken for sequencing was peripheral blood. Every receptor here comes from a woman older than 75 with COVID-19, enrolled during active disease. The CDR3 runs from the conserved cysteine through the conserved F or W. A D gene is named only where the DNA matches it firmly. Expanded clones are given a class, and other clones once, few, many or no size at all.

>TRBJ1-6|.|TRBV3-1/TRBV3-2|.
CASSQVNRNSPLHF
TGTGCCAGCAGCCAAGTTAATCGGAATTCACCCCTCCACTTT
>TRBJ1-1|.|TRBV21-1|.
CASSKATQGFSTEAFF
TGTGCCAGCAGCAAAGCTACCCAGGGTTTTAGCACTGAAGCTTTCTTT
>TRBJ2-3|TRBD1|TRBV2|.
CASSDRGYSTDTQYF
TGTGCCAGCAGTGACAGGGGGTATAGCACAGATACGCAGTATTTT
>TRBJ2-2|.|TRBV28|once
CASYSRNTGELFF
TGTGCCAGCTACTCTAGGAACACCGGGGAGCTGTTTTTT
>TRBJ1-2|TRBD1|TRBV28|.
CASSLGGTGGNYGYTF
TGTGCCAGCAGTTTAGGAGGGACAGGGGGCAACTATGGCTACACCTTC
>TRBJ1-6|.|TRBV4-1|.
CASSRLGLSHGSPLHF
TGCGCCAGCAGCCGTCTTGGACTCTCACACGGATCACCCCTCCACTTT
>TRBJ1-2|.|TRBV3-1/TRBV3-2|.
CASRGADYGYTF
TGTGCCAGCCGGGGGGCGGACTATGGCTACACCTTC
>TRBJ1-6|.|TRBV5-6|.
CASSLVEAVGSPLHF
TGTGCCAGCAGCTTGGTTGAGGCTGTGGGTTCACCCCTCCACTTT
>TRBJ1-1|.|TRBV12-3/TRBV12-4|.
CASRQGLNTEAFF
TGTGCCAGCAGGCAGGGTTTGAACACTGAAGCTTTCTTT
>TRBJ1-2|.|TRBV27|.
CASSLAGSANYGYTF
TGTGCCAGCAGTTTAGCAGGCTCCGCCAACTATGGCTACACCTTC
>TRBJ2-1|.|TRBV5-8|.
CASSVDSSYNEQFF
TGTGCCAGCAGCGTAGACAGCTCCTACAATGAGCAGTTCTTC
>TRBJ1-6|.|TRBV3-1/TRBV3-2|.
CASKGRVISPLHF
TGTGCCAGCAAGGGCAGGGTGATTTCACCCCTCCACTTT
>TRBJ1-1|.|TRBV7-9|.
CASSLMEGSTEAFF
TGTGCCAGCAGCTTGATGGAGGGAAGCACTGAAGCTTTCTTT
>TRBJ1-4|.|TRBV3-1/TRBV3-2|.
CASSLQTGIGKLFF
TGTGCCAGCAGCCTTCAAACAGGGATCGGAAAACTGTTTTTT
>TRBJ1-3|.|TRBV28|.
CASTSGGSGNTIYF
TGTGCCAGCACCTCGGGAGGGAGTGGAAACACCATATATTTT
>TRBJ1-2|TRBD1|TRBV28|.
CASRAPQGENTF
TGTGCCAGCAGAGCCCCGCAGGGGGAAAACACCTTC
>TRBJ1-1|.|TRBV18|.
CASSLRETEAFF
TGTGCCAGCTCCCTTCGGGAAACTGAAGCTTTCTTT
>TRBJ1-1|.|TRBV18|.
CASSPFSTRNTEAFF
TGTGCCAGCTCACCGTTTAGCACTCGGAACACTGAAGCTTTCTTT
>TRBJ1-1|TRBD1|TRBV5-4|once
CASSTGTGVTEAFF
TGTGCCAGCAGTACCGGGACAGGGGTTACTGAAGCTTTCTTT
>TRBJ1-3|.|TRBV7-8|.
CASSPGYEAGNTIYF
TGTGCCAGCAGCCCAGGGTACGAGGCTGGAAACACCATATATTTT
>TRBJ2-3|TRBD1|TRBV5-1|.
CASSLAGTEGGTQYF
TGCGCCAGCAGCTTAGCCGGGACAGAAGGCGGGACGCAGTATTTT
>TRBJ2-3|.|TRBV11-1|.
CASSLAFSGTDTQYF
TGTGCCAGCAGCTTAGCGTTTTCGGGCACAGATACGCAGTATTTT
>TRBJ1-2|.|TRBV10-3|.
CAIDSNYGYTF
TGTGCCATCGACAGCAACTATGGCTACACCTTC
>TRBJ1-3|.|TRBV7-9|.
CASSLWRGSGGLGGNTIYF
TGTGCCAGCAGCTTATGGCGCGGAAGTGGGGGACTCGGTGGAAACACCATATATTTT
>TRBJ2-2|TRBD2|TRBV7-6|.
CASSLSPRAGGNTGELFF
TGTGCCAGCAGCTTATCCCCCCGAGCGGGGGGGAACACCGGGGAGCTGTTTTTT
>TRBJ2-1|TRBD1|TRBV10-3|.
CAIRQPGQLYNEQFF
TGTGCCATCAGACAACCGGGACAGCTCTACAATGAGCAGTTCTTC
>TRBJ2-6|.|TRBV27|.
CASSLLGGKGFWGSSGANVLTF
TGTGCCAGCAGTCTTCTCGGGGGTAAAGGGTTCTGGGGGTCCTCTGGGGCCAACGTCCTGACTTTC
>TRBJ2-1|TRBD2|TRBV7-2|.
CASSLSGGAYNEQFF
TGTGCCAGCAGCTTATCCGGGGGGGCATATAATGAGCAGTTCTTC
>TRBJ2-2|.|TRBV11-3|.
CASSLARTATGELFF
TGTGCCAGCAGCTTAGCGCGGACAGCCACCGGGGAGCTGTTTTTT
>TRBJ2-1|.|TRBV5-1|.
CASSLSGGDINEQFF
TGCGCCAGCAGCTTGAGCGGCGGGGATATCAATGAGCAGTTCTTC
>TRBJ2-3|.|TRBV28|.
CASSFALLQAADTQYF
TGTGCCAGCAGTTTCGCCCTCCTACAGGCGGCAGATACGCAGTATTTT
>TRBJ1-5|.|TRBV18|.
CASSITIPGVGQPQHF
TGTGCCAGCTCAATTACAATACCAGGGGTGGGTCAGCCCCAGCATTTT
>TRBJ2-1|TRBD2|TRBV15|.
CATSRDVASGGAKQFF
TGTGCCACCAGCAGAGATGTGGCTAGCGGGGGGGCGAAACAGTTCTTC
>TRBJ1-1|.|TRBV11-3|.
CASSLVGDTEAFF
TGTGCCAGCAGCTTAGTTGGAGACACTGAAGCTTTCTTT
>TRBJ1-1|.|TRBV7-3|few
CASSLEGANTEAFF
TGTGCCAGCAGCTTGGAAGGGGCCAACACTGAAGCTTTCTTT
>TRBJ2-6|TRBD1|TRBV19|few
CASSTSGTGISGANVLTF
TGTGCCAGTAGTACCTCCGGGACAGGGATCTCTGGGGCCAACGTCCTGACTTTC
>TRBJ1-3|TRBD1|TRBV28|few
CAGTSGQGRENTIYF
TGTGCCGGTACCTCGGGACAGGGGAGAGAAAACACCATATATTTT
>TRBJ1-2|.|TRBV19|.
CAASPVSGTNYGYTF
TGTGCCGCCTCCCCAGTGAGCGGAACTAACTATGGCTACACCTTC
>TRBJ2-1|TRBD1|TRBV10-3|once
CAIRDRANEQFF
TGTGCCATCAGAGACAGGGCCAATGAGCAGTTCTTC
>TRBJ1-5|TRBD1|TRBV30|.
CAWSSDRNSNSNQPQHF
TGTGCCTGGAGTTCGGACAGGAACAGCAATAGCAATCAGCCCCAGCATTTT
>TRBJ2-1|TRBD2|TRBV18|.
CASSPLRGDLNEQFF
TGTGCCAGCTCACCACTGCGGGGGGATCTTAACGAGCAGTTCTTC
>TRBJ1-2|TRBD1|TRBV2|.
CASAGQGALGYTF
TGTGCCAGCGCGGGACAGGGGGCGCTTGGCTACACCTTC
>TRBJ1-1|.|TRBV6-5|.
CASSRLMNTEAFF
TGTGCCAGCAGTAGACTGATGAACACTGAAGCTTTCTTT
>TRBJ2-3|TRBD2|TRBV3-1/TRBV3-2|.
CASSLLLAGADTQYF
TGTGCCAGCAGCCTCCTTCTAGCGGGGGCAGATACGCAGTATTTT